In this sample, the clone carrying this T cell receptor beta chain turned up a few times. No antigen is known for it. The CDR3 spans 14 residues. J lost 9 bases, V lost 5 bases, and 9 bases had no gene match. This entry belongs to a study of CD8 T cells in ankylosing spondylitis. With molecular barcodes, quantitative 5'-RACE was used to make the TCR beta libraries. MiXCR was run by TCRdb on the 5' RACE reads, yielding one entry per CDR3 protein. This sample has about 110,000 distinct CDR3 sequences, with 24% found just once. General study points: According to the report, clones linked to the disease were significantly enriched in matched synovial fluid samples taken from ankylosing spondylitis patients. A subset of motif variants has previously been described in the synovial fluid and blood of reactive arthritis. A motif of 8 or 9 highly homologous TCR beta variants was seen as apparently characteristic of ankylosing spondylitis blood.

This sequence originates from a male donor with ankylosing spondylitis. The J gene is TRBJ2-1, the V gene TRBV12-3 or TRBV12-4, with 8 nucleotides matching TRBD2. Sequencing input: synovial fluid, either unsorted or a sorted T cell fraction (not recorded which). CDR3 nucleotides: TGTGCCAGCAGTCCTCGAGGGACTAGTGGTGAGCAGTTCTTC. Its protein is CASSPRGTSGEQFF.